This TCR beta chain emerged from a study of preoperative IRX-2 immunotherapy in early breast cancer. As to treatment: preoperative locoregional IRX-2 cytokine immunotherapy. Samples came from a phase Ib trial of preoperative locoregional IRX-2 cytokine immunotherapy. Assay used: immunoSEQ multiplex PCR; TCRdb lists only in-frame clones, some missing. Here the sample spans around 34,000 clones, about 96% being singletons. Germline assignment: CDR1 MNHEY and CDR2 SMNVEV (reference sequence). Trimming removed 2 bases at V and 0 bases at J, with 15 bases between. CDR3 size: 17 residues. The TCR sequence derives from a human donor with breast cancer. This material was collected from a patient treated with IRX-2 immunotherapy. V is TRBV27 and J is TRBJ2-3; D gene uncertain. This chain's CDR3 is CASSLVGLSESTDTQYF. CDR3 nucleotide sequence: TGTGCCAGCAGTTTAGTAGGGCTATCCGAAAGCACAGATACGCAGTATTTT.